This TCR beta chain stems from a study of blood T cell repertoires in COVID-19. Study overall: Spain, Italy and the United States supplied samples that represented acute and convalescent COVID-19. PBMCs, B-cell-depleted T cells, or T cells provided the cDNA or gDNA that made up the material.

CDR1 and CDR2 (germline): SGHNT, YENEEA. The ends lost 5 bases at V and 9 bases at J; junction bases unmatched: 11. This CDR3 has 16 amino acids. Those who participated ranged in age from roughly 18 to 95 years and resided in some 24 US areas. Participant-reported clinical history was the basis for cohort assignment. TCRdb keeps only in-frame clones here, not all; method: immunoSEQ multiplex PCR. The repertoire holds 200,000 to 250,000 clones, with roughly nine tenths as singletons. The TCR comes from a woman younger than 35 in a cohort exposed to, infected with or recovered from COVID-19 (not recorded which). The rearrangement joins TRBV11-3 to TRBJ2-1, with 12 bases identical to TRBD2. What was sequenced was PBMCs or T cells enriched from blood (not recorded which). CDR3 residues: CASSPTSGSGNSEQFF. The DNA of the CDR3 is TGTGCCAGCAGCCCGACTAGCGGGAGTGGGAATAGTGAGCAGTTCTTC.